Listed below are T cell receptor beta chains from one sample, sequenced in a study of T-cell memory formation after mild COVID-19. TCRdb used MiXCR to reprocess the 5' RACE reads, holding one entry per CDR3 protein. Seen here are around 190,000 distinct CDR3 sequences, about 18% observed once, and the top ten hold 3.9%. Sequences were obtained from PBMCs or a T cell subset sorted from them (not recorded which). These receptors originate from a man between 18 and 29 years old who had mild COVID-19 (a few samples of this study predate the infection). Cell type and time point are not known. Each CDR3 is given with its conserved first and last residue. The order of the fields is CDR3 protein, CDR3 DNA, J gene, clone size, D gene, V gene. D genes are given only for firm matches. The size field is filled for only some rows; it gives once, few, many or a size class.

CDR3aa: CASSISASTDTQYF
CDR3nt: TGTGCCAGCAGCATTTCCGCTAGCACAGATACGCAGTATTTT
j_gene: TRBJ2-3
abundance: -
d_gene: -
v_gene: TRBV7-3

CDR3aa: CASSQDPWTRSETQYF
CDR3nt: TGCGCCAGCAGCCAAGACCCCTGGACCCGGTCAGAGACCCAGTACTTC
j_gene: TRBJ2-5
abundance: many
d_gene: -
v_gene: TRBV4-3

CDR3aa: CASSALGGTQETQYF
CDR3nt: TGTGCCAGCAGCGCTCTAGGGGGGACCCAAGAGACCCAGTACTTC
j_gene: TRBJ2-5
abundance: -
d_gene: -
v_gene: TRBV5-6

CDR3aa: CASRPTSTGDTEAFF
CDR3nt: TGTGCCAGCAGACCGACTTCGACAGGGGACACTGAAGCTTTCTTT
j_gene: TRBJ1-1
abundance: -
d_gene: TRBD1
v_gene: TRBV28

CDR3aa: CASRMYGTGGTEAFF
CDR3nt: TGCGCCAGCAGAATGTACGGGACAGGGGGCACTGAAGCTTTCTTT
j_gene: TRBJ1-1
abundance: -
d_gene: TRBD1
v_gene: TRBV5-1

CDR3aa: CASILAGGPHEQFF
CDR3nt: TGTGCCAGCATTTTAGCGGGGGGGCCCCATGAGCAGTTCTTC
j_gene: TRBJ2-1
abundance: few
d_gene: TRBD2
v_gene: TRBV7-2

CDR3aa: CASSLLAGAQYF
CDR3nt: TGTGCCAGCAGCCTACTAGCGGGGGCACAGTATTTT
j_gene: TRBJ2-3
abundance: -
d_gene: TRBD2
v_gene: TRBV7-2

CDR3aa: CASSSDMGLSTGELFF
CDR3nt: TGTGCCAGCAGCTCGGACATGGGCCTCTCAACCGGGGAGCTGTTTTTT
j_gene: TRBJ2-2
abundance: many
d_gene: -
v_gene: TRBV11-1

CDR3aa: CSGGSGGRGNTIYF
CDR3nt: TGCAGCGGGGGCTCAGGGGGCAGAGGAAACACCATATATTTT
j_gene: TRBJ1-3
abundance: -
d_gene: TRBD1
v_gene: TRBV29-1

CDR3aa: CASSPLGGAGANVLTF
CDR3nt: TGTGCTAGCAGCCCGCTCGGGGGGGCCGGGGCCAACGTCCTGACTTTC
j_gene: TRBJ2-6
abundance: -
d_gene: TRBD2
v_gene: TRBV7-7

CDR3aa: CASSLRAANTGELFF
CDR3nt: TGCGCCAGCAGCTTGAGGGCAGCGAACACCGGGGAGCTGTTTTTT
j_gene: TRBJ2-2
abundance: -
d_gene: -
v_gene: TRBV5-1

CDR3aa: CASSGPGTSTDTQYF
CDR3nt: TGCGCCAGCAGCGGCCCCGGGACTAGCACAGATACGCAGTATTTT
j_gene: TRBJ2-3
abundance: -
d_gene: -
v_gene: TRBV5-1

CDR3aa: CASSLILSSGYTDTQYF
CDR3nt: TGTGCCAGCAGCCTCATACTGTCTAGCGGATATACAGATACGCAGTATTTT
j_gene: TRBJ2-3
abundance: -
d_gene: TRBD2
v_gene: TRBV7-9

CDR3aa: CASSDNRRSTDTQYF
CDR3nt: TGCGCCAGCAGCGATAATCGAAGGAGCACAGATACGCAGTATTTT
j_gene: TRBJ2-3
abundance: few
d_gene: -
v_gene: TRBV5-1

CDR3aa: CSVVEGHYYGYTF
CDR3nt: TGCAGCGTTGTTGAGGGACACTACTATGGCTACACCTTC
j_gene: TRBJ1-2
abundance: -
d_gene: -
v_gene: TRBV29-1

CDR3aa: CASSYGQGSAFF
CDR3nt: TGCGCCAGCAGCTATGGACAGGGGAGCGCTTTCTTT
j_gene: TRBJ1-1
abundance: few
d_gene: TRBD1
v_gene: TRBV5-1

CDR3aa: CASSSGLAGRTGELFF
CDR3nt: TGTGCCAGCAGCTCGGGGCTAGCGGGGAGGACCGGGGAGCTGTTTTTT
j_gene: TRBJ2-2
abundance: -
d_gene: TRBD2
v_gene: TRBV7-2

CDR3aa: CASGRQGQYNEQFF
CDR3nt: TGCGCCAGCGGACGACAGGGTCAGTACAATGAGCAGTTCTTC
j_gene: TRBJ2-1
abundance: few
d_gene: TRBD1
v_gene: TRBV5-1

CDR3aa: CASGHRTGELFF
CDR3nt: TGTGCCAGCGGACACCGGACAGGGGAGCTGTTTTTT
j_gene: TRBJ2-2
abundance: -
d_gene: -
v_gene: TRBV6-2/TRBV6-3

CDR3aa: CASSILVRDRGFQPQHF
CDR3nt: TGTGCCAGCAGCATACTCGTCCGGGACAGGGGTTTTCAGCCCCAGCATTTT
j_gene: TRBJ1-5
abundance: few
d_gene: TRBD1
v_gene: TRBV7-3

CDR3aa: CSASSRGDTEAFF
CDR3nt: TGCAGTGCTAGCTCGCGGGGGGACACTGAAGCTTTCTTT
j_gene: TRBJ1-1
abundance: -
d_gene: -
v_gene: TRBV20-1

CDR3aa: CSVDSGSTNTEAFF
CDR3nt: TGCAGCGTAGATTCAGGGAGTACGAACACTGAAGCTTTCTTT
j_gene: TRBJ1-1
abundance: few
d_gene: -
v_gene: TRBV29-1

CDR3aa: CASSQDWTAGGPETQYF
CDR3nt: TGCGCCAGCAGCCAAGACTGGACAGCGGGGGGGCCAGAGACCCAGTACTTC
j_gene: TRBJ2-5
abundance: -
d_gene: TRBD2
v_gene: TRBV4-3

CDR3aa: CSAIRPATDYEQYF
CDR3nt: TGCAGTGCGATCCGCCCGGCCACAGACTACGAGCAGTACTTC
j_gene: TRBJ2-7
abundance: many
d_gene: -
v_gene: TRBV20-1

CDR3aa: CASSLPGGTDTQYF
CDR3nt: TGCGCCAGCAGCTTGCCAGGGGGGACAGATACGCAGTATTTT
j_gene: TRBJ2-3
abundance: few
d_gene: -
v_gene: TRBV5-1

CDR3aa: CARVAEETQYF
CDR3nt: TGTGCCAGAGTAGCGGAAGAGACCCAGTACTTC
j_gene: TRBJ2-5
abundance: -
d_gene: -
v_gene: TRBV11-2

CDR3aa: CASSSNLADSYNEQFF
CDR3nt: TGTGCCAGCAGCTCAAATCTGGCAGACTCCTACAATGAGCAGTTCTTC
j_gene: TRBJ2-1
abundance: -
d_gene: -
v_gene: TRBV11-3

CDR3aa: CASSLKADSPLHF
CDR3nt: TGCGCCAGCAGCTTGAAGGCAGATTCACCCCTCCACTTT
j_gene: TRBJ1-6
abundance: many
d_gene: -
v_gene: TRBV5-1

CDR3aa: CASSSALGGGSPLHF
CDR3nt: TGTGCCAGCAGTTCTGCCCTGGGGGGAGGTTCACCCCTCCACTTT
j_gene: TRBJ1-6
abundance: -
d_gene: -
v_gene: TRBV12-3/TRBV12-4

CDR3aa: CASSPSGLAGVPNEQFF
CDR3nt: TGTGCCAGCAGCCCCTCGGGGCTAGCGGGGGTCCCCAATGAGCAGTTCTTC
j_gene: TRBJ2-1
abundance: -
d_gene: TRBD2
v_gene: TRBV11-3

CDR3aa: CASSPDPRETQYF
CDR3nt: TGCGCCAGCAGCCCAGACCCACGTGAGACCCAGTACTTC
j_gene: TRBJ2-5
abundance: -
d_gene: -
v_gene: TRBV5-1

CDR3aa: CASLPRAGAEAFF
CDR3nt: TGTGCCAGCTTACCAAGGGCGGGGGCTGAAGCTTTCTTT
j_gene: TRBJ1-1
abundance: -
d_gene: -
v_gene: TRBV7-2

CDR3aa: CAISESGVLDNSPLHF
CDR3nt: TGTGCCATCAGTGAGTCGGGGGTGCTGGATAATTCACCCCTCCACTTT
j_gene: TRBJ1-6
abundance: -
d_gene: -
v_gene: TRBV10-3

CDR3aa: CASSFVWDRGTQPQHF
CDR3nt: TGTGCCAGCAGCTTTGTTTGGGACAGGGGCACTCAGCCCCAGCATTTT
j_gene: TRBJ1-5
abundance: few
d_gene: TRBD1
v_gene: TRBV7-2